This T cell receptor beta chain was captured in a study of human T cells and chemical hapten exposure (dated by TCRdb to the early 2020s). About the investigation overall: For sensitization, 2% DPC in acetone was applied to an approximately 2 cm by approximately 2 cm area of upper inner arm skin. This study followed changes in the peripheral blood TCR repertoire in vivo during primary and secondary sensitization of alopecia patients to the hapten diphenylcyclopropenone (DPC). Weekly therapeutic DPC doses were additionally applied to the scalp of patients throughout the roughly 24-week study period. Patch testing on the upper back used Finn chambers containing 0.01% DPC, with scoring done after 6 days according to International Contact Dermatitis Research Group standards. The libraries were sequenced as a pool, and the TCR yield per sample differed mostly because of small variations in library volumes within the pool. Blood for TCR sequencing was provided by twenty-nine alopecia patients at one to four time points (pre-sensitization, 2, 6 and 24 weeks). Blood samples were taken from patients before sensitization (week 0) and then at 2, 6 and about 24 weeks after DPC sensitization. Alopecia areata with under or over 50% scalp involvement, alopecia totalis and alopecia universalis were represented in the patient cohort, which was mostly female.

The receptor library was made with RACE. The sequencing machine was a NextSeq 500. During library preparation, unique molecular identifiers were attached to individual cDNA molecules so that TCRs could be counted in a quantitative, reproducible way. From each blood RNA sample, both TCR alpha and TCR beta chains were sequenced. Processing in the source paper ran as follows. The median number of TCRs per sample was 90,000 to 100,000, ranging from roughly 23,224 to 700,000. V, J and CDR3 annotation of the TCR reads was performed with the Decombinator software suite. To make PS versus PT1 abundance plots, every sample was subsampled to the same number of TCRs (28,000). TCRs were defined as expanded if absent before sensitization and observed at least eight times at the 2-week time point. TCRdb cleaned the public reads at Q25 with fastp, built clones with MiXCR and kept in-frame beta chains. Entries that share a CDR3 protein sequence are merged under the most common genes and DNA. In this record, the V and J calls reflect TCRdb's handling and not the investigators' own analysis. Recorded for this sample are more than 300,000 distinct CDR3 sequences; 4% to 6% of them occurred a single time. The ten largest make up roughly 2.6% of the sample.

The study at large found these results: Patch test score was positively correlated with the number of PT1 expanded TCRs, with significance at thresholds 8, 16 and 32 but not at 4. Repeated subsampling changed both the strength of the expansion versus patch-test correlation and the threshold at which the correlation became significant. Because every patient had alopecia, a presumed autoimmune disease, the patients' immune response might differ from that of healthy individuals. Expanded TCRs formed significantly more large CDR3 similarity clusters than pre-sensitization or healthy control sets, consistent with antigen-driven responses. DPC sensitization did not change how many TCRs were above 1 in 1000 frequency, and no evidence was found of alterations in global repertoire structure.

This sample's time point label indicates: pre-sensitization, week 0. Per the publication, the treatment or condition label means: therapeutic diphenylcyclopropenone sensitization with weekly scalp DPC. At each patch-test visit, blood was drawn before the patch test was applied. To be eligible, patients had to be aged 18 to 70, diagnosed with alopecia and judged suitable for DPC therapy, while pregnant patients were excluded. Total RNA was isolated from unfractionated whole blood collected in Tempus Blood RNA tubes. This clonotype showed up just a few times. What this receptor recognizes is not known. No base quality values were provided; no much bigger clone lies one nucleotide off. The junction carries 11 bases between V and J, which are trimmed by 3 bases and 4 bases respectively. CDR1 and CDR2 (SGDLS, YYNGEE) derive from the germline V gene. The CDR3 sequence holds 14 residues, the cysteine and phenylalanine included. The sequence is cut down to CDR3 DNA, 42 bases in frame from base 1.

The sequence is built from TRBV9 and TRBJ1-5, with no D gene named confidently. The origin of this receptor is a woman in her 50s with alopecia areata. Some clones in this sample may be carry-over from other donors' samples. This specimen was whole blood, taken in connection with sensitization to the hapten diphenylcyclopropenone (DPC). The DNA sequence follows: TGTGCCAGCAGCGGCGGGTCGATAAATCAGCCCCAGCATTTT. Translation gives CASSGGSINQPQHF.